This entry lists 18 T cell receptor beta chains sequenced from one sample in a study of T cells in Graves' hyperthyroidism and ophthalmopathy. Amplification of TCR beta CDR3 regions used RNA as the template. The HTBI primer set served for first-round RT-PCR of the TCR CDR3. Using its own MiXCR run on the multiplex PCR reads, TCRdb lists one record per CDR3 protein. The table shows 350,000 to 400,000 distinct CDR3 sequences, with more than 13% occurring only once. The sequenced sample consisted of blood. These receptors were collected from a woman aged 30 to 39 with Graves' hyperthyroidism.

Concerning this clonotype itself: One end of the junction varies from germline; a read error may be responsible. V gene TRBV3-1 combines with J gene TRBJ2-2, with D tentatively TRBD1 or TRBD2 (5 bases each). Looked up from germline, CDR1 is LGHDT and CDR2 is YNNKEL (reference sequence). The CDR3 spans 12 residues. The CDR3 bases are TGTGTCAGCAGCCAGGGAGTCGGGGAGCTGTTTTTT. Its protein product is CVSSQGVGELFF.

This clonotype was counted ten times or more. This chain joins TRBV2 and TRBJ1-4; D perhaps matches TRBD1 (6 bases). Deletions cut 4 bases from V and 6 bases from J, with 9 bases between. Germline V gives CDR1 SNHLY, CDR2 FYNNEI. This CDR3 has 13 residues. CDR3 coding DNA: TGTGCCAGCAGTGCAGGGGAGTATGAAAAACTGTTTTTT. It translates to CASSAGEYEKLFF.

This clonotype was observed at least ten times. The chain has TRBV18 and TRBJ2-7; TRBD1 matches at 11 bases. V dropped 6 bases and J dropped 4; count of bases not matched to a gene: 8. The CDR3 is 15 residues long. Germline values: CDR1 KGHSH, CDR2 LQKENI. The CDR3 DNA reads as TGTGCCAGCTCCCCCGGGACAGGGGGTTTTTACGAGCAGTACTTC. Protein product: CASSPGTGGFYEQYF. Supplemented by reference TRBV18 and TRBJ2-7, the full variable domain reads NAGVMQNPRHLVRRRGQEARLRCSPMKGHSHVYWYRQLPEEGLKFMVYLQKENIIDESGMPKERFSAEFPKEGPSILRIQQVVRGDSAAYFCASSPGTGGFYEQYFGPGTRLTVT.

At least ten counts were recorded for this clonotype. This chain links TRBV18 with TRBJ2-1; D unclear. CDR1 is KGHSH, CDR2 LQKENI, per germline. This CDR3 has 13 amino acids. Trimming pared 3 bases from V and 4 bases from J, leaving 7 bases between. The chain's CDR3 is CASSPPVYNEQFF. For the CDR3, the DNA is TGTGCCAGCTCACCCCCAGTATACAATGAGCAGTTCTTC.

Ten or more counts support this clonotype. V usage is TRBV20-1 and J usage is TRBJ2-3; TRBD2 matches 16 bases. J was trimmed by 5 bases and V by 6 bases; bases with no gene match: 8. CDR1 and CDR2 (germline): DFQATT, SNEGSKA (reference sequence). The CDR3 loop spans 16 amino acids. The CDR3, as DNA: TGCAGTGCGGGGGGACTAGCGGGAGGGCGAGTAGATACGCAGTATTTT. It codes for CSAGGLAGGRVDTQYF.

The V call is TRBV11-3, the J call TRBJ2-7; 10 bases map to TRBD2. The CDR3 loop spans 16 amino acids. Unmatched junction bases numbered 5, after V lost 0 bases and J lost 3 bases. Germline assignment: CDR1 SGHNT and CDR2 YENEEA. The DNA of the CDR3 is TGTGCCAGCAGCTTAGATCCGGCTAGCGGGAGCTACGAGCAGTACTTC. It encodes CASSLDPASGSYEQYF.

The V gene is TRBV20-1, the J gene TRBJ2-1; D gene unclear. This CDR3 spans 12 amino acids. CDR1 is DFQATT, CDR2 SNEGSKA, per germline (reference sequence). V lost 7 bases, J lost 4 bases, and 11 bases lay in between. CDR3 DNA sequence: TGCAGTGGATCCGGACCGTACAATGAGCAGTTCTTC. This encodes CSGSGPYNEQFF.

This clonotype was counted at least ten times. This sequence joins TRBV28 and TRBJ1-5; 7 bases are a match to TRBD1. This CDR3 comprises 15 residues. J gave up 4 bases and V 6 bases, and 9 bases lay outside the gene matches. Germline V CDR1 and CDR2: MDHEN, SYDVKM. In nucleotides, the CDR3 is TGTGCCAGCAGCCCCGACAGGGCGGTTAATCAGCCCCAGCATTTT. Its translation is CASSPDRAVNQPQHF.

This clonotype was found a few times. This chain joins TRBV20-1 and TRBJ2-7; D gene unclear. From germline, CDR1 is DFQATT and CDR2 SNEGSKA (reference sequence). CDR3 size: 17 residues. With 1 base removed from V and 5 bases from J, the gap between germline ends came to 24 bases. The CDR3 coding sequence is TGCAGTGCTAGAGTTCTGGCGCGCGGTTCTCAAAAAAACGAGCAGTACTTC. As protein: CSARVLARGSQKNEQYF.

This clonotype was picked up many times. The J gene is TRBJ2-7, the V gene TRBV12-3 or TRBV12-4; D possibly corresponds to TRBD1 (6 bases). V lost 3 bases to trimming and J lost 3 bases, with 15 bases between them. The CDR3 is 15 residues long. The CDR3 DNA reads TGTGCCAGCAGTTTGGGATCGGGACACAACTACGAGCAGTACTTC. It yields the protein CASSLGSGHNYEQYF.

The table lists this clonotype with many counts. The chain links TRBV7-9 to TRBJ1-1; TRBD1 is a possible D gene (5 bases). CDR3 length: 13 residues. V lost 5 bases to trimming and J lost 11 bases, with 18 bases between them. In germline, CDR1 is SEHNR, CDR2 FQNEAQ (reference sequence). The CDR3 spells CASSLRDPGAAFF. CDR3 coding DNA: TGTGCCAGCAGCCTCCGGGATCCCGGGGCGGCTTTCTTT.

This sequence joins TRBV7-9 and TRBJ2-1; tentative D call: TRBD1 (6 bases). CDR1 and CDR2 (germline): SEHNR, FQNEAQ (reference sequence). The V end lost 5 bases, the J end lost 9 bases, and 11 bases lay between the germline ends. The CDR3 spans 12 residues. The CDR3 sequence is CASSVQGPEQFF. The DNA for the CDR3 is TGTGCCAGCAGCGTCCAGGGGCCTGAGCAGTTCTTC.

This clonotype has a handful of counts. This chain uses TRBV9 with TRBJ2-1; D possibly corresponds to TRBD2 (5 bases). This CDR3 is 17 amino acids long. CDR1 is SGDLS and CDR2 is YYNGEE in the germline V gene. V was shortened by 1 base and J by 7 bases, with 21 bases between the two germline ends. The CDR3 reads CASSVSLDSTGGNEQFF. The CDR3 region has the DNA TGTGCCAGCAGCGTATCATTGGACTCTACGGGCGGTAATGAGCAGTTCTTC.

This clonotype came up a few times. This chain joins TRBV9 and TRBJ2-1, with TRBD2 matching 12 bases. The CDR3 covers 16 residues. Germline lookup yields CDR1 SGDLS and CDR2 YYNGEE. The V gene end was trimmed by 2 bases and the J gene end by 2 bases; junction bases not matched to a gene: 2. The CDR3 DNA reads TGTGCCAGCAGCGTTCTAGCGGGAGGGCCCTACAATGAGCAGTTCTTC. Its protein is CASSVLAGGPYNEQFF.

The rearrangement links TRBV20-1 to TRBJ2-4, with 9 bases that match TRBD2. Germline CDR1 is DFQATT and CDR2 is SNEGSKA (reference sequence). V was pared by 0 bases and J by 1 base, with 10 bases of the junction left unmatched. This CDR3 comprises 18 residues. CDR3 amino acids: CSARDEFPSGKAKNIQYF. As DNA, the CDR3 is TGCAGTGCTAGAGATGAGTTCCCTAGCGGGAAGGCCAAAAACATTCAGTACTTC.

This clonotype was seen ten or more times. The chain combines TRBV3-1 with TRBJ1-1, with D tentatively TRBD1 (6 bases). The CDR3 is 14 amino acids. Germline V gene lookup returns CDR1 LGHDT and CDR2 YNNKEL (reference sequence). Trimming stripped 1 base from V and 3 bases from J, with 9 bases between. The DNA for the CDR3 is TGTGCCAGCAGCCAAGTGGGACAATACACTGAAGCTTTCTTT. It is translated as CASSQVGQYTEAFF.

This clonotype was picked up a small number of times. The chain joins TRBV9 to TRBJ2-1; D possibly matches TRBD1 or TRBD2 (5 bases each). V lost 3 bases, J lost 0 bases, and 25 bases lay in between. The CDR3 loop spans 20 amino acids. CDR1 is SGDLS, CDR2 YYNGEE, per germline. The CDR3 DNA sequence: TGTGCCAGCAGCGCGAGTGGAGGACCCAGGGTGCAGAGCTCCTACAATGAGCAGTTCTTC. Translated, it gives CASSASGGPRVQSSYNEQFF.

CDR3 nucleotide sequence: TGTGCCAGCAGTTTGCAGGTGGGCACTGAAGCTTTCTTT. As protein: CASSLQVGTEAFF. This sequence joins TRBV28 and TRBJ1-1, with D uncertain. The V end lost 3 bases, the J end lost 4 bases, and 9 bases lay between the germline ends. Germline V gene lookup returns CDR1 MDHEN and CDR2 SYDVKM. The CDR3 extends over 13 amino acids.